This T cell receptor (beta chain) was found in a study of early T cells in non-severe SARS-CoV-2 infection. Study-wide background: Unsorted whole blood bulk RNA was sequenced, with unpaired chains.

Unique molecular identifiers (one per individual cDNA molecule) were attached. TCRdb redid the calling of the 5' RACE reads with MiXCR, one entry per CDR3 protein. The sample carries approximately 76,000 distinct CDR3 sequences, about 11% recorded once. Findings and limits, study-wide: VDJdb matching favored anti-spike CD8 responses, missing private and CD4 specificities.

This clonotype was counted at least ten times. Its antigen is undetermined. The length of the CDR3 is 15 residues. Losses at the gene ends were 5 bases for V and 2 bases for J; bases not matched to a gene: 4. The receptor was isolated from an adult who was a healthcare worker with PCR-confirmed SARS-CoV-2 infection or an uninfected control (not recorded which). The V and J genes are TRBV12-3 or TRBV12-4 and TRBJ2-2; 8 bases map to TRBD1. The sequencing sample was made of whole blood. In DNA, the CDR3 is TGTGCCAGCAGTCCTGGACAGGGTAACACCGGGGAGCTGTTTTTT. It translates to CASSPGQGNTGELFF.